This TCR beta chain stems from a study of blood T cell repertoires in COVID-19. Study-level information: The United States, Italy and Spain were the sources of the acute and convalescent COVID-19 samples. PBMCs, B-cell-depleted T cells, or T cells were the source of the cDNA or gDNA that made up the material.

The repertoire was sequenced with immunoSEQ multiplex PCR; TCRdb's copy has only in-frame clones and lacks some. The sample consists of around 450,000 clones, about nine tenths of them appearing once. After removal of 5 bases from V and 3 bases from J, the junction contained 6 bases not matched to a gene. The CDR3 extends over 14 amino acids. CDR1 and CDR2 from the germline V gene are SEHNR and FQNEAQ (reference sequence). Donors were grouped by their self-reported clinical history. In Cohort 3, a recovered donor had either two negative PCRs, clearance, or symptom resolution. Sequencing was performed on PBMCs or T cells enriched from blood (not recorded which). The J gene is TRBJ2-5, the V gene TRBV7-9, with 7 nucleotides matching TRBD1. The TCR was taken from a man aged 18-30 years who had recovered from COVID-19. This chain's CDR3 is CASSRDRQKETQYF. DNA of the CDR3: TGTGCCAGCAGCCGGGACAGACAGAAAGAGACCCAGTACTTC. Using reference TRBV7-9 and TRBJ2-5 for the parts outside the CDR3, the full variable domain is DTGVSQNPRHKITKRGQNVTFRCDPISEHNRLYWYRQTLGQGPEFLTYFQNEAQLEKSRLLSDRFSAERPKGSFSTLEIQRTEQGDSAMYLCASSRDRQKETQYFGPGTRLLVL.